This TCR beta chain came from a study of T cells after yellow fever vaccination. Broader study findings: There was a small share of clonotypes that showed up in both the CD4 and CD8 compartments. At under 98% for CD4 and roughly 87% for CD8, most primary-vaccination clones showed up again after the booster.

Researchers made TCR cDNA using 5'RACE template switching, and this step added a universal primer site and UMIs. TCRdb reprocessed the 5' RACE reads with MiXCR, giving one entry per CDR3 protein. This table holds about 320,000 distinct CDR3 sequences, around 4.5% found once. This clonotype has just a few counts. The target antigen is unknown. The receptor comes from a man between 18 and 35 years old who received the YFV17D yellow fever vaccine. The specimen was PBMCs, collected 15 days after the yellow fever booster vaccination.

The CDR3 DNA follows: TGTGCCAGCAGCTCAGGGGTGGGAGACACCGGGGAGCTGTTTTTT. Protein: CASSSGVGDTGELFF. The chain couples TRBV5-4 to TRBJ2-2; weak D call: TRBD1 (6 bases). The CDR3 consists of 15 residues. Trimming left V 3 bases short and J 3 bases short, with 12 bases between. From germline, CDR1 is SGHNT and CDR2 YYREEE (reference sequence).